The 30 T cell receptor beta chains below were found in one sample sequenced in a study of beta chain features in type 1 diabetes (dated by TCRdb to 2016 to 2019). The library was generated by the immunoSEQ multiplex PCR assay. The entire amount of isolated RNA was reverse transcribed using the High Capacity cDNA Reverse Transcription Kit, so the sequenced TCRB transcripts were expressed ones. Here the immuneACCESS table is served through TCRdb, limited to in-frame sequences with V and J called. Missing clones are a known gap in these copies; in checked studies unresolved V genes cover under half, and the rest lacks a known reason. The sample table shows about 400,000 clones, and around 12% are seen once. The ten largest clones take up more than 0.015% of the sample. Input material: naive CD4+ T cells from blood. The meaning of the sample's cell subset or site label: true naive CD4+ T cells. Receptors originate from a man younger than 35 in good health.

In its sample, this clone was seen a few times. This sequence joins TRBV11-3 and TRBJ2-3, with 7 bases lining up with TRBD1. CDR1 and CDR2 (germline): SGHNT, YENEEA. J was trimmed by 2 bases and V by 5 bases; bases with no gene match: 13. The CDR3 is 17 residues long. The CDR3 region is CASSLNPGQNLTDTQYF. The CDR3 DNA sequence: TGTGCCAGCAGCCTGAATCCGGGACAGAACCTCACAGATACGCAGTATTTT.

This chain links TRBV5-1 with TRBJ1-2, with 9 bases matching TRBD1. The CDR3 spans 18 residues. Germline V CDR1 and CDR2: SGHRS, YFSETQ. J was trimmed by 4 bases and V by 1 base; bases with no gene match: 14. The CDR3 coding sequence is TGCGCCAGCAGCTTGAGTCTTAGGGGACAGGGAGTTGCCTATGGCTACACCTTC. Translating gives CASSLSLRGQGVAYGYTF. Supplemented by reference TRBV5-1 and TRBJ1-2, the full variable domain reads KAGVTQTPRYLIKTRGQQVTLSCSPISGHRSVSWYQQTPGQGLQFLFEYFSETQRNKGNFPGRFSGRQFSNSRSEMNVSTLELGDSALYLCASSLSLRGQGVAYGYTFGSGTRLTVV.

The chain couples TRBV10-3 to TRBJ1-2, with TRBD1 matching over 8 bases. This CDR3 spans 12 amino acids. Germline-derived CDR1 and CDR2 are ENHRY and SYGVKD. The junction had 2 bases not matched to a gene; V was cut back by 4 bases and J by 7 bases. CDR3 amino acids: CAISGTGTGYTF. CDR3 bases: TGTGCCATCAGTGGGACAGGGACTGGCTACACCTTC.

J is TRBJ1-5 and V is TRBV7-2, with D maybe TRBD1 (6 bases). The CDR3 extends over 14 amino acids. Trimming took off 5 bases at V and 7 bases at J, with 15 bases between the two ends. The germline V gene has CDR1 SGHTA and CDR2 FQGNSA. The CDR3 is CASSRPGAGQPQHF. The CDR3 DNA follows: TGTGCCAGCAGCAGACCAGGGGCGGGCCAGCCCCAGCATTTT.

This clone was seen only a few times. The chain is built from TRBV7-2 and TRBJ1-5, with 7 bases aligning to TRBD1. With V trimmed by 5 bases and J by 9 bases, 13 bases remained unmatched. Germline CDR1 reads SGHTA; CDR2 reads FQGNSA. The CDR3 has 15 residues. Here the CDR3 DNA reads TGTGCCAGCAGCCCAGCCGGGACAGCATCCAGGCCCCAGCATTTT. Amino acid sequence: CASSPAGTASRPQHF.

The genes are TRBV5-1 and TRBJ2-2, with 7 bases matching TRBD1. With 4 bases clipped from V and 4 bases from J, the junction kept 10 bases outside the gene matches. CDR3 length equals 16 residues. Per the germline V gene, CDR1 is SGHRS and CDR2 is YFSETQ. CDR3 nucleotide sequence: TGCGCCAGCAGCGTATACAGGGGTAGGAGCACCGGGGAGCTGTTTTTT. Protein: CASSVYRGRSTGELFF. The complete variable domain, with remaining parts taken from reference TRBV5-1 and TRBJ2-2, reads KAGVTQTPRYLIKTRGQQVTLSCSPISGHRSVSWYQQTPGQGLQFLFEYFSETQRNKGNFPGRFSGRQFSNSRSEMNVSTLELGDSALYLCASSVYRGRSTGELFFGEGSRLTVL.

In this sample, this clone turned up a few times. V and J are TRBV7-9 and TRBJ2-6; 13 positions match TRBD2. The CDR3 has 19 amino acids. Germline V gives CDR1 SEHNR, CDR2 FQNEAQ (reference sequence). Trimming cost V 1 base and J 2 bases; bases outside gene matches: 5. In DNA, the CDR3 is TGTGCCAGCAGCTTAGGGGTACTAGCGGGGGGGCCTGGGGCCAACGTCCTGACTTTC. Translation: CASSLGVLAGGPGANVLTF. The full variable domain, rest sourced from reference TRBV7-9 and TRBJ2-6, is DTGVSQNPRHKITKRGQNVTFRCDPISEHNRLYWYRQTLGQGPEFLTYFQNEAQLEKSRLLSDRFSAERPKGSFSTLEIQRTEQGDSAMYLCASSLGVLAGGPGANVLTFGAGSRLTVL.

This clone was detected only a few times. The same CDR3 also results from other DNA sequences found in this sample. V is TRBV9 and J is TRBJ2-1; 11 bases match TRBD2. V was pared by 4 bases and J by 3 bases, with 3 bases of the junction left unmatched. The CDR3 consists of 15 residues. CDR1 and CDR2 from the germline V gene are SGDLS and YYNGEE. The CDR3 nucleotides are TGTGCCAGCAGCCCTGGACTAGCGGGCTACAATGAGCAGTTCTTC. As protein: CASSPGLAGYNEQFF.

V and J are TRBV18 and TRBJ2-2; D uncertain. This CDR3 has 12 amino acids. Trimming took 4 bases from V and 7 from J, leaving 7 bases between them. CDR1 and CDR2 from the germline V gene are KGHSH and LQKENI. The CDR3 sequence: CASSLQNGELFF. CDR3 DNA sequence: TGTGCCAGCTCACTCCAGAACGGGGAGCTGTTTTTT.

This clone came up a few times. This chain uses TRBV28 with TRBJ2-2; D might be TRBD2 (7 bases). CDR3 length: 14 residues. Trimming pared 7 bases from V and 5 bases from J, leaving 14 bases between. Germline V gene sequence: CDR1 MDHEN, CDR2 SYDVKM. The CDR3 region is CASKRGGETGELFF. The CDR3 nucleotides read TGTGCCAGCAAAAGAGGGGGGGAGACCGGGGAGCTGTTTTTT.

The genes are TRBV4-1 and TRBJ1-4; 8 positions agree with TRBD1. There are 16 residues in the CDR3. Unmatched junction bases numbered 5, after V lost 3 bases and J lost 2 bases. Germline-derived CDR1 and CDR2 are MGHRA and YSYEKL. CDR3 sequence reads: CASSHVQGATNEKLFF. CDR3 in DNA: TGCGCCAGCAGCCACGTCCAGGGGGCCACTAATGAAAAACTGTTTTTT.

The rearrangement uses TRBV7-2 and TRBJ1-6; 9 bases map to TRBD1. The CDR3 is made up of 15 amino acids. V shed 5 bases and J 6 bases; nucleotides not matched to a gene: 5. Germline assignment: CDR1 SGHTA and CDR2 FQGNSA. CDR3 coding DNA: TGTGCCAGCAGCCTGTGGACAGGGGCTAATTCACCCCTCCACTTT. Translation gives CASSLWTGANSPLHF. Variable domain in full (rest from reference TRBV7-2 and TRBJ1-6): GAGVSQSPSNKVTEKGKDVELRCDPISGHTALYWYRQSLGQGLEFLIYFQGNSAPDKSGLPSDRFSAERTGGSVSTLTIQRTQQEDSAVYLCASSLWTGANSPLHFGNGTRLTVT.

This clone was detected a few times. The chain combines TRBV18 with TRBJ2-3, with TRBD2 as a possible D gene (5 bases). The germline V gene has CDR1 KGHSH and CDR2 LQKENI. This CDR3 spans 15 amino acids. Trimming pared 2 bases from V and 3 bases from J, leaving 12 bases between. CDR3 in amino acids: CASSPGLGETDTQYF. Here the CDR3 DNA reads TGTGCCAGCTCACCAGGACTCGGCGAAACAGATACGCAGTATTTT.

The V call is TRBV19, the J call TRBJ1-1; no clear D. The germline V and J ends were trimmed by 6 bases and 1 base, with 12 bases remaining between them. Germline assignment: CDR1 LNHDA and CDR2 SQIVND (reference sequence). The CDR3 runs to 14 residues. The CDR3 region has the DNA TGTGCCAGTAGACCTATATTTGGGAACACTGAAGCTTTCTTT. This sequence encodes CASRPIFGNTEAFF.

This clone appeared a few times. The rearrangement links TRBV6-5 to TRBJ1-2; TRBD1 aligns across 8 bases. Per germline, CDR1 MNHEY and CDR2 SVGAGI. The V segment lost 6 bases and the J segment 9 bases; nucleotides outside the gene matches: 9. The CDR3 sequence is 13 residues long. CDR3 DNA sequence: TGTGCCAGCAGGACAGGGGTCGTTAATCGCTACACCTTC. Translating it yields CASRTGVVNRYTF.

In its sample, this clone was seen a few times. The V and J genes are TRBV18 and TRBJ1-5; D call uncertain. V was clipped by 3 bases and J by 2 bases, with 11 bases between them. The CDR3 sequence is 15 residues long. Germline V gives CDR1 KGHSH, CDR2 LQKENI. The CDR3 sequence: CASSPNGDGNQPQHF. The CDR3 DNA reads as TGTGCCAGCTCACCGAACGGGGATGGCAATCAGCCCCAGCATTTT. Looking up the rest from reference TRBV18 and TRBJ1-5 gives the full variable domain: NAGVMQNPRHLVRRRGQEARLRCSPMKGHSHVYWYRQLPEEGLKFMVYLQKENIIDESGMPKERFSAEFPKEGPSILRIQQVVRGDSAAYFCASSPNGDGNQPQHFGDGTRLSIL.

The V gene is TRBV5-6, the J gene TRBJ1-1; TRBD1 agrees at 8 bases. The CDR3 covers 14 residues. Per germline, CDR1 SGHDT and CDR2 YYEEEE. Trimming at V came to 4 bases and at J to 6 bases, leaving 8 bases not matched to a gene. This CDR3 is CASSPGQGLAEAFF. CDR3 nucleotides: TGTGCCAGCAGCCCCGGACAGGGCCTGGCTGAAGCTTTCTTT.

The chain joins TRBV14 to TRBJ2-1, with TRBD2 identical over 8 bases. Germline V gives CDR1 SGHDN, CDR2 FVKESK. This CDR3 has 16 residues. Germline trimming cut 1 base from V and 4 bases from J; bases unmatched to any gene: 6. CDR3 region: CASSQVGGTSYNEQFF. In DNA, the CDR3 is TGTGCCAGCAGCCAAGTAGGCGGGACTAGTTACAATGAGCAGTTCTTC.

This clone was counted between two and nine times. This sequence joins TRBV29-1 and TRBJ1-1; TRBD1 agrees at 8 bases. V shed 6 bases and J 1 base; nucleotides not matched to a gene: 4. The germline V gene encodes CDR1 SQVTM and CDR2 ANQGSEA. CDR3 size: 13 residues. The CDR3 loop reads CSVEGQENTEAFF. CDR3 nucleotides: TGCAGCGTAGAGGGACAGGAGAACACTGAAGCTTTCTTT.

In this sample, this clone turned up a few times. The chain has TRBV11-2 and TRBJ1-2, with D perhaps TRBD1 (5 bases). Trimming pared 5 bases from V and 3 bases from J, leaving 19 bases between. Germline CDR1 and CDR2: SGHAT and FQNNGV. This CDR3 comprises 16 residues. The CDR3 reads CASSPVTMGGHYGYTF. The CDR3 coding sequence is TGTGCCAGCAGCCCAGTTACGATGGGGGGACACTATGGCTACACCTTC.

This sequence joins TRBV5-8 and TRBJ2-3; D perhaps matches TRBD2 (6 bases). Per germline, CDR1 SGHTS and CDR2 YDEGEE. V was shortened by 3 bases and J by 0 bases, with 8 bases between the two germline ends. The CDR3 contains 14 residues. The CDR3 loop is CASSSTRSTDTQYF. The CDR3 DNA follows: TGTGCCAGCAGCTCGACTAGGAGCACAGATACGCAGTATTTT. The whole variable domain, remainder taken from reference TRBV5-8 and TRBJ2-3, is EAGVTQSPTHLIKTRGQQATLRCSPISGHTSVYWYQQALGLGLQFLLWYDEGEERNRGNFPPRFSGRQFPNYSSELNVNALELEDSALYLCASSSTRSTDTQYFGPGTRLTVL.

This chain joins TRBV7-3 and TRBJ1-2, with D possibly matching TRBD1 (6 bases). The V gene's germline CDR1 is SGHTA and CDR2 FQGTGA. V was trimmed by 2 bases and J by 8 bases, leaving 15 bases between them. CDR3 length equals 14 residues. The CDR3 nucleotides are TGTGCCAGCAGCTTATCTCCGGAGGGGGGGGGCTACACCTTC. Its translation: CASSLSPEGGGYTF.

There are a few counts of this clone. The chain has TRBV15 and TRBJ1-5; maybe TRBD1 (6 bases). Per germline, CDR1 LNHNV and CDR2 YYDKDF (reference sequence). The CDR3 runs 13 residues. V shed 5 bases and J shed 6 bases, with 11 bases lying between them. In DNA, the CDR3 is TGTGCCACCAGCGGGGGAGGGGGTCAGCCCCAGCATTTT. Its translation is CATSGGGGQPQHF.

The gene calls are TRBV7-8 and TRBJ1-1; a possible D gene is TRBD1 (6 bases). Germline lookup yields CDR1 SGHVS and CDR2 FQNEAQ. The V end was cut by 4 bases, the J end by 6 bases, with 12 bases between. This CDR3 spans 13 amino acids. The CDR3 DNA reads as TGTGCCAGCAGCTACAGGGTAAGAGCTGAAGCTTTCTTT. It specifies CASSYRVRAEAFF.

DNA of the CDR3: TGTGCCAGCAGCTTAGAAGGGGTCACATATGGCTACACCTTC. Translation: CASSLEGVTYGYTF. The V call is TRBV7-2, the J call TRBJ1-2; D may be TRBD1 (5 bases). The V and J ends lost 1 base and 5 bases respectively, with 11 bases between them. This CDR3 is 14 amino acids long. CDR1 is SGHTA and CDR2 is FQGNSA in the germline V gene.

This chain connects TRBV18 to TRBJ1-4; 7 bases line up with TRBD1. This CDR3 is built from 16 residues. J lost 5 bases, V lost 2 bases, and 8 bases had no gene match. Germline loops: CDR1 KGHSH, CDR2 LQKENI. Written as DNA, the CDR3 is TGTGCCAGCTCACCAGTTAGCGGGACAGCAAATGAAAAACTGTTTTTT. This encodes CASSPVSGTANEKLFF.

The chain employs TRBV18 and TRBJ2-3, with 8 nucleotides matching TRBD2. Germline CDR1 is KGHSH and CDR2 is LQKENI. The CDR3 runs 17 residues. J lost 3 bases, V lost 3 bases, and 11 bases had no gene match. The CDR3 loop is CASSPQVSGANTDTQYF. The DNA of the CDR3 is TGTGCCAGCTCACCGCAAGTTAGCGGGGCCAATACAGATACGCAGTATTTT.

This clone came up a few times. J is TRBJ2-3 and V is TRBV18; 10 positions match TRBD1. The CDR3 contains 20 residues. V lost 2 bases and J lost 0; bases outside the gene matches: 14. Per the germline V gene, CDR1 is KGHSH and CDR2 is LQKENI. The CDR3 DNA follows: TGTGCCAGCTCACCAAGGCTTTGGACAGGGGGTCGAATGAGCACAGATACGCAGTATTTT. It is translated as CASSPRLWTGGRMSTDTQYF. Filled out from reference TRBV18 and TRBJ2-3, the complete variable domain reads NAGVMQNPRHLVRRRGQEARLRCSPMKGHSHVYWYRQLPEEGLKFMVYLQKENIIDESGMPKERFSAEFPKEGPSILRIQQVVRGDSAAYFCASSPRLWTGGRMSTDTQYFGPGTRLTVL.

This clone was counted between two and nine times. The gene calls are TRBV4-1 and TRBJ2-7; the match to TRBD1 covers 7 bases. CDR3 length equals 16 residues. Looked up from germline, CDR1 is MGHRA and CDR2 is YSYEKL. Losses at the gene ends were 2 bases for V and 4 bases for J; bases not matched to a gene: 11. CDR3 DNA sequence: TGCGCCAGCAGCCAATTTTTCTCGGGACAGTTATACGAGCAGTACTTC. It yields the protein CASSQFFSGQLYEQYF.

This clone was counted many times. This chain joins TRBV10-3 and TRBJ1-6; D remains unclear. V was cut by 1 base and J by 13 bases, with 8 bases left in between. In germline, CDR1 is ENHRY, CDR2 SYGVKD. The CDR3 runs 12 residues. For the CDR3, the DNA is TGTGCCATCAGTGAGTTGCGTCGCCCCCTCCACTTT. Translating it yields CAISELRRPLHF.